This T cell receptor (beta chain) was sequenced in a study of T cells after yellow fever vaccination. Study-level points and caveats: Clonotypes appearing in both CD4 and CD8 compartments existed, and their share was small.

Germline assignment: CDR1 SGHTA and CDR2 FQGTGA. Deletions cut 2 bases from V and 0 bases from J, with 2 bases between. This CDR3 is 13 amino acids long. This clonotype was seen at least ten times. No antigen is known for it. For TCR, cDNA came from 5'RACE template switching, which added a universal primer site and UMIs. A single record per CDR3 protein comes from TCRdb applying MiXCR to the 5' RACE reads. This table has approximately 150,000 distinct CDR3 sequences, approximately 6.2% appearing once. The sequence came from a man aged 18-30 years who received the YFV17D yellow fever vaccine. This sample comprised CD4+ T cells sorted from PBMCs, obtained on the day of the first yellow fever vaccination. The chain carries TRBV7-3 and TRBJ1-3; D gene unclear. CDR3 in DNA: TGTGCCAGCAGCTTACGCTCTGGAAACACCATATATTTT. It yields the protein CASSLRSGNTIYF.